This entry lists 30 T cell receptor beta chains sequenced from one sample in a study of vaccination effects on CD4 cells after COVID-19. Sequencing was performed with immunoSEQ multiplex PCR; in TCRdb, only in-frame clones are kept and a portion is missing. The sample yields 25,000 to 35,000 clones, roughly two thirds seen once. Antigen-specific CD4+ T cells were first expanded with viral peptide pools by the ViraFEST assay and only then sequenced. Upon completion of roughly ten days in culture, CD4+ T cells were isolated. Their cognate antigens are unknown. Sequencing used CD4+ T cells from PBMCs cultured with HCoV-229E spike peptides, obtained before COVID-19 vaccination. The receptors stem from a human donor who received a COVID-19 vaccine.

There are a few counts of this clone. The rearrangement joins TRBV20-1 to TRBJ1-2, with D possibly being TRBD1 (6 bases). This CDR3 has 11 amino acids. Germline V lookup: CDR1 DFQATT, CDR2 SNEGSKA (reference sequence). Trimming stripped 6 bases from V and 6 bases from J, with 11 bases between. The CDR3: CSAGQGNGYTF. CDR3 coding DNA: TGCAGTGCGGGGCAGGGGAATGGCTACACCTTC.

The chain has TRBV27 and TRBJ1-6, with a tentative D call TRBD1 (6 bases). Germline CDR1 reads MNHEY; CDR2 reads SMNVEV (reference sequence). The CDR3 totals 14 residues. Trimming shortened V by 2 bases and J by 9 bases, and 11 bases separated the two germline ends. The CDR3 sequence is CASSLKRGGSPLHF. CDR3 nucleotides: TGTGCCAGCAGTTTAAAGAGGGGGGGTTCACCCCTCCACTTT.

CDR3 DNA sequence: TGTGCCAGCAGCCGCGACCGCAATCAGCCCCAGCATTTT. Translated: CASSRDRNQPQHF. The rearrangement links TRBV7-2 to TRBJ1-5; no definite D call. V lost 5 bases and J lost 2, with 7 bases in between. The CDR3 is 13 amino acids. The germline CDR1 and CDR2 sequences are SGHTA and FQGNSA.

A single count supports this clone. J is TRBJ1-1 and V is TRBV19; D is unclear. V gave up 5 bases and J gave up 0 bases, with 7 bases separating them. There are 13 residues in the CDR3. The germline V gene encodes CDR1 LNHDA and CDR2 SQIVND (reference sequence). The CDR3 DNA reads as TGTGCCAGTAGTCGACGAATGAACACTGAAGCTTTCTTT. Its translation: CASSRRMNTEAFF.

This clone was counted a few times. V and J are TRBV29-1 and TRBJ1-1, with D unclear. The CDR3 consists of 10 residues. Trimming removed 6 bases at V and 5 bases at J, with 7 bases between. CDR1 and CDR2 (germline): SQVTM, ANQGSEA. The CDR3 nucleotides are TGCAGCGTCTATCTGACTGAAGCTTTCTTT. This translates into CSVYLTEAFF.

The chain couples TRBV18 to TRBJ1-3; D not certain. Germline CDR1 is KGHSH and CDR2 is LQKENI. The CDR3 has 12 residues. V was cut by 6 bases and J by 1 base, with 4 bases left in between. The CDR3 here is CASSTSGNTIYF. CDR3 nucleotide sequence: TGTGCCAGCTCGACGTCTGGAAACACCATATATTTT.

The genes are TRBV6-6 and TRBJ2-5; either TRBD1 or TRBD2 may fit D (6 bases each). The V end lost 5 bases, the J end lost 5 bases, and 18 bases lay between the germline ends. The length of the CDR3 is 15 residues. Germline-derived CDR1 and CDR2 are MNHNY and SVGAGI (reference sequence). This CDR3 is CASSRKQGGGETQYF. DNA for the CDR3: TGTGCCAGCAGTCGCAAACAGGGAGGTGGTGAGACCCAGTACTTC.

This clone was counted only a few times. This sequence joins TRBV18 and TRBJ2-1; no definite D call. Germline assignment: CDR1 KGHSH and CDR2 LQKENI. The V gene lost 2 bases and the J gene lost 4 bases, with 12 bases spanning the gap. This CDR3 has 15 amino acids. The DNA for the CDR3 is TGTGCCAGCTCACCAAGGAGCAAAGCTTACAATGAGCAGTTCTTC. It yields the protein CASSPRSKAYNEQFF.

CDR3 nucleotides: TGTGCCATCAGGGAACCGGGCACCGGGGAGCTGTTTTTT. As protein: CAIREPGTGELFF. This chain uses TRBV10-3 with TRBJ2-2; D remains unclear. The V gene's germline CDR1 is ENHRY and CDR2 SYGVKD. CDR3 length: 13 amino acids. With 6 bases removed from V and 4 bases from J, the gap between germline ends came to 9 bases.

The chain links TRBV3-1 (or the pseudogene TRBV3-2) to TRBJ1-2, with 8 nucleotides matching TRBD1. This CDR3 region has 13 residues. With V trimmed by 4 bases and J by 11 bases, 9 bases remained unmatched. Germline lookup yields CDR1 LGHDT and CDR2 YNNKEL (reference sequence). DNA for the CDR3: TGTGCCAGCAGCCTAGGGGACAGGCCAGGGTACACCTTC. Its protein product is CASSLGDRPGYTF.

There are a few counts of this clone. This chain links TRBV10-2 with TRBJ2-3; no definite D call. The V gene's germline CDR1 is WSHSY and CDR2 SAAADI. The CDR3 has 17 residues. Trimming left V 0 bases short and J 0 bases short, with 13 bases between. CDR3 bases: TGCGCCAGCAGTGAGTCGGAGTTGCCTCCTAGCACAGATACGCAGTATTTT. Its translation is CASSESELPPSTDTQYF.

A few counts support this clone. The rearrangement joins TRBV27 to TRBJ2-1; D gene uncertain. Germline V CDR1 and CDR2: MNHEY, SMNVEV (reference sequence). The germline V and J ends were trimmed by 3 bases and 4 bases, with 4 bases remaining between them. The CDR3 is 12 residues long. The CDR3 here is CASSFTYNEQFF. The CDR3 DNA reads as TGTGCCAGCAGTTTTACGTACAATGAGCAGTTCTTC.

The count of this clone is one. This chain connects TRBV27 to TRBJ2-3, with TRBD2 as a possible D gene (7 bases). Trimming removed 3 bases from V and 7 bases from J, with 14 bases in between. Germline V gene data show CDR1 as MNHEY and CDR2 as SMNVEV (reference sequence). The CDR3 has 14 residues. The CDR3 sequence: CASSFTAGTNTQYF. In DNA, the CDR3 is TGTGCCAGCAGTTTCACAGCGGGGACAAATACGCAGTATTTT.

This clone has only a few counts. This rearrangement joins TRBV5-1 to TRBJ1-6, with 9 bases that match TRBD1. The CDR3 is 16 amino acids. Germline CDR1 SGHRS, CDR2 YFSETQ. V lost 4 bases to trimming and J lost 5 bases; unmatched junction nucleotides: 7. CDR3 loop: CASSPRQGGNNSPLHF. The CDR3 DNA reads as TGCGCCAGCAGCCCCCGACAGGGGGGAAATAATTCACCCCTCCACTTT.

This chain links TRBV5-1 with TRBJ2-2, with D possibly matching TRBD2 (5 bases). CDR3 length equals 16 residues. Germline CDR1 SGHRS, CDR2 YFSETQ. V dropped 0 bases and J dropped 1 base, with 10 bases sitting between them. The CDR3 sequence is CASSLVGGLNTGELFF. DNA of the CDR3: TGCGCCAGCAGCTTGGTGGGCGGGTTGAACACCGGGGAGCTGTTTTTT.

The CDR3 reads CASRTRGTGELFF. The DNA for the CDR3 is TGTGCCAGCAGGACAAGGGGAACCGGGGAGCTGTTTTTT. The rearrangement uses TRBV5-5 and TRBJ2-2; TRBD1 is a possible D gene (5 bases). Germline V gene data show CDR1 as SGHKS and CDR2 as YYEKEE (reference sequence). Trimming took off 5 bases at V and 5 bases at J, with 10 bases between the two ends. CDR3 length equals 13 residues.

This clone showed up just once. The V and J genes are TRBV9 and TRBJ2-6; the D gene is possibly TRBD1 (6 bases). This CDR3 is 15 amino acids long. Germline assignment: CDR1 SGDLS and CDR2 YYNGEE. Between the trimmed V and J ends, which lost 3 bases and 1 base, there was a span of 8 bases. The CDR3, as DNA: TGTGCCAGCAGCGAACAGGGTTCTGGGGCCAACGTCCTGACTTTC. Encoded protein: CASSEQGSGANVLTF.

J is TRBJ2-1 and V is TRBV19; 9 bases are a match to TRBD2. Germline values: CDR1 LNHDA, CDR2 SQIVND (reference sequence). V shed 3 bases and J 1 base; nucleotides not matched to a gene: 10. The CDR3 runs 18 residues. The CDR3 here is CASSIGLAGRRSYNEQFF. The CDR3, as DNA: TGTGCCAGTAGTATTGGGCTAGCGGGGAGGCGGTCCTACAATGAGCAGTTCTTC.

The chain carries TRBV5-1 and TRBJ1-3; no definite D call. In germline, CDR1 is SGHRS, CDR2 YFSETQ. Deletions cut 2 bases from V and 0 bases from J, with 6 bases between. The CDR3 length is 14 residues. CDR3 DNA: TGCGCCAGCAGCTTCGGGAGCTCTGGAAACACCATATATTTT. Its protein product is CASSFGSSGNTIYF.

The J gene is TRBJ2-7, the V gene TRBV28; TRBD1 agrees at 9 bases. CDR1 is MDHEN and CDR2 is SYDVKM in the germline V gene. The CDR3 runs 15 residues. J lost 0 bases, V lost 8 bases, and 8 bases had no gene match. CDR3 nucleotides: TGTGCCAGCCGCTGGGGACAGGGCCGCTCCTACGAGCAGTACTTC. It specifies CASRWGQGRSYEQYF.

V gene TRBV2 combines with J gene TRBJ1-2; D unclear. Germline V gene lookup returns CDR1 SNHLY and CDR2 FYNNEI. The CDR3 runs 14 residues. V was pared by 6 bases and J by 3 bases, with 14 bases between. The DNA of the CDR3 is TGTGCCAGCAGATGGCAGCTCGCAGACTATGGCTACACCTTC. Protein product: CASRWQLADYGYTF.

The CDR3 nucleotides read TGTGCCAGCAGCTTAGCTGTGGTCAACACTGAAGCTTTCTTT. Its translation: CASSLAVVNTEAFF. This chain links TRBV7-2 with TRBJ1-1; unclear D gene. This CDR3 has 14 amino acids. Germline CDR1 reads SGHTA; CDR2 reads FQGNSA. With 0 bases removed from V and 2 bases from J, the gap between germline ends came to 7 bases.

V gene TRBV28 combines with J gene TRBJ2-1; no clear D gene. The V gene's germline CDR1 is MDHEN and CDR2 SYDVKM. The CDR3 covers 17 residues. Trimming left V 2 bases short and J 0 bases short, with 14 bases between. CDR3 loop: CASSLVFGQSSYNEQFF. The CDR3, as DNA: TGTGCCAGCAGTTTAGTCTTCGGTCAGAGCTCCTACAATGAGCAGTTCTTC. The variable domain in full, with the rest retrieved from reference TRBV28 and TRBJ2-1, is DVKVTQSSRYLVKRTGEKVFLECVQDMDHENMFWYRQDPGLGLRLIYFSYDVKMKEKGDIPEGYSVSREKKERFSLILESASTNQTSMYLCASSLVFGQSSYNEQFFGPGTRLTVL.

This chain joins TRBV6-5 and TRBJ1-2; TRBD1 matches 10 bases. The CDR3 totals 14 residues. J gave up 3 bases and V 6 bases, and 4 bases lay outside the gene matches. Germline V gene lookup returns CDR1 MNHEY and CDR2 SVGAGI. CDR3 protein: CASRTTGGHYGYTF. CDR3 nucleotides: TGTGCCAGCAGGACGACAGGGGGCCACTATGGCTACACCTTC.

V usage is TRBV6-5 and J usage is TRBJ1-2; tentatively, D is TRBD1 (5 bases). CDR3 length equals 13 residues. V lost 4 bases and J lost 4, with 10 bases in between. From germline, CDR1 is MNHEY and CDR2 SVGAGI. CDR3 in amino acids: CASSLGRRYGYTF. The CDR3 DNA reads TGTGCCAGCAGTTTGGGACGCCGCTATGGCTACACCTTC.

V gene TRBV5-1 combines with J gene TRBJ1-4, with D tentatively TRBD1 (5 bases). In germline, CDR1 is SGHRS, CDR2 YFSETQ. The CDR3 is 16 residues long. Trimming removed 0 bases from V and 8 bases from J, with 17 bases in between. The CDR3 spells CASSLAPAAGREKLFF. CDR3 sequence (DNA): TGCGCCAGCAGCTTGGCCCCGGCGGCAGGGCGGGAAAAACTGTTTTTT.

The chain employs TRBV19 and TRBJ1-4; D unclear. The CDR3 totals 14 residues. Deletions cut 10 bases from V and 0 bases from J, with 12 bases between. Germline lookup yields CDR1 LNHDA and CDR2 SQIVND (reference sequence). CDR3 in amino acids: CATTLTPTNEKLFF. The CDR3, as DNA: TGTGCCACCACACTAACCCCAACTAATGAAAAACTGTTTTTT.

The chain couples TRBV7-8 to TRBJ1-1; possible D gene TRBD1, 5 bases. The V gene's germline CDR1 is SGHVS and CDR2 FQNEAQ. Trimming took 5 bases from V and 0 from J, leaving 13 bases between them. This CDR3 is 15 amino acids long. The chain's CDR3 is CASSPGGVMNTEAFF. The CDR3 coding sequence is TGTGCCAGCAGCCCCGGGGGGGTCATGAACACTGAAGCTTTCTTT.

This clone was observed a handful of times. The rearrangement uses TRBV27 and TRBJ1-5; D is undetermined. Germline-derived CDR1 and CDR2 are MNHEY and SMNVEV (reference sequence). The CDR3 sequence is 15 residues long. With 5 bases removed from V and 5 bases from J, the gap between germline ends came to 16 bases. The CDR3 region has the DNA TGTGCCAGCAGTCCGCGGCATGGACTGGATCAGCCCCAGCATTTT. Protein: CASSPRHGLDQPQHF.

V is TRBV2 and J is TRBJ2-1; 11 positions agree with TRBD2. Trimming cost V 2 bases and J 4 bases; bases outside gene matches: 1. The CDR3 has 15 residues. Germline CDR1 SNHLY, CDR2 FYNNEI. CDR3 loop: CASSELAGGYNEQFF. Here the CDR3 DNA reads TGTGCCAGCAGTGAACTAGCGGGAGGTTACAATGAGCAGTTCTTC.